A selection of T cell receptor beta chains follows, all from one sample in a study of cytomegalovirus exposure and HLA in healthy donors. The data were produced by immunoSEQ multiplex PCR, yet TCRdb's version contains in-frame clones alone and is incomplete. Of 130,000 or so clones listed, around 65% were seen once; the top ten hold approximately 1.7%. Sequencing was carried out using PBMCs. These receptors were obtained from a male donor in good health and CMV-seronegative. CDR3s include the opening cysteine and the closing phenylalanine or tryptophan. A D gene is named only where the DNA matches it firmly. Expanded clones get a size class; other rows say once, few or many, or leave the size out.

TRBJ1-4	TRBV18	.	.	CASSPTTTNEKLFF	TGTGCCAGCTCACCAACCACTACTAATGAAAAACTGTTTTTT
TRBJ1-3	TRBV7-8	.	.	CASSLDRAPGNTIYF	TGTGCCAGCAGCTTAGACAGGGCCCCTGGAAACACCATATATTTT
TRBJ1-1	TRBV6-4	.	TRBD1	CASRDSLDRGRNTEAFF	TGTGCCAGCCGTGACTCCCTCGACAGGGGGCGAAACACTGAAGCTTTCTTT
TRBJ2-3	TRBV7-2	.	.	CASSLDTNTQYF	TGTGCCAGCAGCCTCGACACAAATACGCAGTATTTT
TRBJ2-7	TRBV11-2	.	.	CASSMRTVNPGEQYF	TGTGCCAGCAGCATGCGGACAGTGAACCCTGGGGAGCAGTACTTC
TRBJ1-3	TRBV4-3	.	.	CASSPQGSAGNTIYF	TGCGCCAGCAGCCCACAGGGTTCAGCCGGAAACACCATATATTTT
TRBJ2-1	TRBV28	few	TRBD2	CASSSPSGGSSYNEQFF	TGTGCCAGCAGTTCCCCCAGCGGGGGAAGCTCCTACAATGAGCAGTTCTTC
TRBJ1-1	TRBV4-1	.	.	CASSQVTTMNTEAFF	TGCGCCAGCAGCCAAGTGACCACTATGAACACTGAAGCTTTCTTT
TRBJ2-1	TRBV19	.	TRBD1	CASSTHRQGLGDEQFF	TGTGCCAGTAGTACCCATCGACAGGGCCTGGGGGATGAGCAGTTCTTC
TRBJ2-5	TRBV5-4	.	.	CASSLGQNQETQYF	TGTGCCAGCAGCTTGGGTCAGAACCAAGAGACCCAGTACTTC
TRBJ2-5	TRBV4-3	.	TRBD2	CASSQEGLARETQYF	TGCGCCAGCAGCCAAGAGGGACTAGCGAGAGAGACCCAGTACTTC
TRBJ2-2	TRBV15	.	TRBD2	CATSRGWRGGHRGTGELFF	TGTGCCACCAGCAGAGGTTGGCGGGGGGGCCATCGAGGTACCGGGGAGCTGTTTTTT
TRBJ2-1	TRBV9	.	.	CASSVAPSVPPPEQFF	TGTGCCAGCAGCGTAGCTCCTAGCGTGCCTCCCCCGGAGCAGTTCTTC
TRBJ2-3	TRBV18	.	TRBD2	CASSPLSGGGVGTQYF	TGTGCCAGCTCACCACTGAGTGGCGGGGGGGTCGGAACGCAGTATTTT
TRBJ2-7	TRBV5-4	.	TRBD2	CASSRSGGFYEQYF	TGTGCCAGCAGCCGCAGCGGGGGGTTCTACGAGCAGTACTTC
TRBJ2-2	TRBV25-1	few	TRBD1	CASSRTGGTGELFF	TGTGCCAGCAGCCGGACAGGGGGCACCGGGGAGCTGTTTTTT
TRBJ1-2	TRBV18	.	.	CASSPIYGQKYYGYTF	TGTGCCAGCTCACCAATTTACGGACAGAAATACTATGGCTACACCTTC
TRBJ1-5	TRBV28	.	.	CASTTGQKVHQPQHF	TGTGCCAGCACCACCGGACAGAAGGTCCATCAGCCCCAGCATTTT
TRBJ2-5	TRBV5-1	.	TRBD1	CASSLEGRGRETQYF	TGCGCCAGCAGCTTGGAGGGCAGGGGGCGGGAGACCCAGTACTTC
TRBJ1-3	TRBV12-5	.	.	CASGLVVWGGNSGNTIYF	TGTGCTAGTGGTTTGGTGGTCTGGGGAGGGAACTCTGGAAACACCATATATTTT
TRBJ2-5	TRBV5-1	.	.	CASSPQVQETQYF	TGCGCCAGCAGCCCACAAGTCCAAGAGACCCAGTACTTC
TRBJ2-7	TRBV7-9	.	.	CASSRTEGYEQYF	TGTGCCAGCAGCCGGACAGAGGGCTACGAGCAGTACTTC